Listed below are T cell receptor beta chains from one sample, sequenced in a study of OX40 agonist ivuxolimab in advanced cancers. The data were produced by immunoSEQ multiplex PCR, yet TCRdb's version contains in-frame clones alone and is incomplete. Here the sample spans 35,000 to 45,000 clones, roughly 82% being singletons. The starting material was CD4+ or CD8+ T cells sorted from blood, obtained in a trial of the OX40 agonist ivuxolimab. The receptor set was obtained from an adult with an advanced solid tumor such as melanoma, head and neck, liver or kidney cancer. Both conserved end residues are part of each CDR3. A D gene is named only where the DNA matches it firmly. The size of a clone is reported for some rows only, either as once, few or many, or as a class for expanded clones.

J | D | size | V | DNA | CDR3
TRBJ2-3 | - | - | TRBV7-3 | TGTGCCAGCAGCTTGGGGGCTGGCGCAGATACGCAGTATTTT | CASSLGAGADTQYF
TRBJ1-1 | - | once | TRBV10-3 | TGTGCCATCAGTGACCCTCGGGACGGCGCTGAAGCTTTCTTT | CAISDPRDGAEAFF
TRBJ2-1 | TRBD1 | - | TRBV5-1 | TGCGCCAGCAGCTCGTTGGACCTAGGGACAGGGGACTCCTACAATGAGCAGTTCTTC | CASSSLDLGTGDSYNEQFF
TRBJ2-2 | - | - | TRBV7-3 | TGTGCCAGCAGCCCCAGGTACACCGGGGAGCTGTTTTTT | CASSPRYTGELFF
TRBJ2-7 | - | - | TRBV28 | TGTGCCAGCAGAAAGACCCAAAGGGGCTACGAGCAGTACTTC | CASRKTQRGYEQYF
TRBJ2-7 | - | once | TRBV27 | TGTGCCAGCAGACGATTATCGTCAGGGATTACCCCCGACGAGCAGTACTTC | CASRRLSSGITPDEQYF
TRBJ2-1 | - | - | TRBV28 | TGTGCCAGCAGGCCTGGGACTGCGGACAATGAGCAGTTCTTC | CASRPGTADNEQFF
TRBJ2-1 | - | few | TRBV4-1 | TGCGCCAGCAGCCAAGATTGGGGGTCCCTTTACAATGAGCAGTTCTTC | CASSQDWGSLYNEQFF
TRBJ2-2 | - | few | TRBV18 | TGTGCCAGCTCTTATACAGGGTCCACCGGGGAGCTGTTTTTT | CASSYTGSTGELFF
TRBJ1-1 | - | - | TRBV6-6 | TGTGCCAGCAGTTACGACAGTAAGCCTGGCACTGAAGCTTTCTTT | CASSYDSKPGTEAFF
TRBJ2-1 | - | - | TRBV5-1 | TGCGCCAGCAGCTTTGGGGGGCCGGCCTACAATGAGCAGTTCTTC | CASSFGGPAYNEQFF
TRBJ2-3 | TRBD1 | - | TRBV5-1 | TGCGCCAGCAGCTTGACAGGGGTAGATACGCAGTATTTT | CASSLTGVDTQYF
TRBJ2-7 | - | - | TRBV6-1 | TGTGCCAGCAGTGAAGCGGAGCGGTACTACGAGCAGTACTTC | CASSEAERYYEQYF
TRBJ2-1 | TRBD2 | few | TRBV11-2 | TGTGCCAGCAACGATAGACTAGCGGGAGGAAGCAATGAGCAGTTCTTC | CASNDRLAGGSNEQFF
TRBJ2-1 | TRBD2 | once | TRBV6-4 | TGTGCCAGCAGTGACTCGAGGACTAGCGGGGGGGCTGGGCAGTTCTTC | CASSDSRTSGGAGQFF
TRBJ2-7 | TRBD2 | - | TRBV28 | TGTGCCAGCAGTTCCCTATACGGGGGGTTGAACGAGCAGTACTTC | CASSSLYGGLNEQYF
TRBJ1-6 | - | few | TRBV30 | TGTGCCTGGAGTGGTCATTCACCCCTCCACTTT | CAWSGHSPLHF
TRBJ1-2 | - | few | TRBV6-5 | TGTGCCAGCAGCAGCAGGGCTGGCTACACCTTC | CASSSRAGYTF
TRBJ1-4 | TRBD1 | - | TRBV5-1 | TGCGCCAGCAGCGCGACAGGGGGAAATGAAAAACTGTTTTTT | CASSATGGNEKLFF
TRBJ2-2 | TRBD2 | - | TRBV7-3 | TGTGCCAGCAGCTCCGGACTAGCGGGAGCGGTCGGGGAGCTGTTTTTT | CASSSGLAGAVGELFF
TRBJ2-4 | TRBD2 | few | TRBV7-8 | TGTGCCAGCAGCTTGTTAAATGCGGGGGGTGGTAACATTCAGTACTTC | CASSLLNAGGGNIQYF
TRBJ2-2 | - | - | TRBV7-6 | TGTGCCAGCAGCCTACTTGGGATCCGAGGGACGAACACCGGGGAGCTGTTTTTT | CASSLLGIRGTNTGELFF
TRBJ2-7 | - | - | TRBV28 | TGTGCCAGCAGTTTTGTGGGGGGGGCCACCTTTTTCTACGAGCAGTACTTC | CASSFVGGATFFYEQYF
TRBJ1-4 | - | - | TRBV11-1 | TGTGCCAGCAGCTGGAGACGGGCTGAAAAACTGTTTTTT | CASSWRRAEKLFF
TRBJ1-2 | - | - | TRBV6-1 | TGTGCCAGCAGGGGCCCTAACTATGGCTACACCTTC | CASRGPNYGYTF
TRBJ2-7 | - | - | TRBV5-8 | TGTGCCAGCAACCTCGGGACCGCCTACGAGCAGTACTTC | CASNLGTAYEQYF
TRBJ2-3 | TRBD2 | once | TRBV30 | TGTGCCTGGAGTCTAACGACCGGGACTAGCGGGAACACAGATACGCAGTATTTT | CAWSLTTGTSGNTDTQYF
TRBJ2-5 | - | - | TRBV5-8 | TGTGCCAGCTTTAGCAGGGAAGGAGAGACCCAGTACTTC | CASFSREGETQYF
TRBJ2-3 | - | - | TRBV30 | TGTGCCTGGTCCCGCCCAGATACGCAGTATTTT | CAWSRPDTQYF
TRBJ1-1 | - | once | TRBV15 | TGTGCCACCAGCAGAGATAGGGCAGACACTGAAGCTTTCTTT | CATSRDRADTEAFF
TRBJ1-4 | - | - | TRBV19 | TGTGCCAGTAGTTACCTCGGGACAACTAATGAAAAACTGTTTTTT | CASSYLGTTNEKLFF
TRBJ2-3 | TRBD2 | - | TRBV7-6 | TGTGCCAGCAGTTTAATAGCGGGAGCCCCAGATACGCAGTATTTT | CASSLIAGAPDTQYF
TRBJ1-1 | - | once | TRBV25-1 | TGTGCCAGCAGTGAGTATCTGGAAAACACTGAAGCTTTCTTT | CASSEYLENTEAFF
TRBJ2-7 | TRBD1 | - | TRBV14 | TGTGCCAGCAGCCAAGAAAGAGACAGGGGAAACTACGAGCAGTACTTC | CASSQERDRGNYEQYF
TRBJ1-3 | - | few | TRBV2 | TGTGCCAGCAGTGCCCAACTCTCTGGAAACACCATATATTTT | CASSAQLSGNTIYF
TRBJ1-5 | - | once | TRBV19 | TGTGCCAGTAGTTCAGGGGAGATCAGCAATCAGCCCCAGCATTTT | CASSSGEISNQPQHF
TRBJ2-3 | - | - | TRBV29-1 | TGCAGCGTTGGTAGCACAGATACGCAGTATTTT | CSVGSTDTQYF
TRBJ1-6 | - | - | TRBV5-1 | TGCGCCAGCAGCCGCTCAGGGGCAGGCAATAATTCACCCCTCCACTTT | CASSRSGAGNNSPLHF
TRBJ2-7 | - | - | TRBV11-2 | TGTGCCAGCAGCTTACTTGGCAGGGTGTTTTATGAGCAGTACTTC | CASSLLGRVFYEQYF
TRBJ2-6 | - | - | TRBV27 | TGTGCCAGCAGTCCCTCAGGGGCCAACGTCCTGACTTTC | CASSPSGANVLTF
TRBJ2-3 | TRBD1 | - | TRBV28 | TGTGCCAGCAGTTCCCCAATCGGACAGGGTCGGCGCACAGATACGCAGTATTTT | CASSSPIGQGRRTDTQYF
TRBJ2-3 | - | - | TRBV5-4 | TGTGCCAGCAGCGGGGGACTGAAGTTCGAAGGTACGCAGTATTTT | CASSGGLKFEGTQYF
TRBJ2-5 | - | - | TRBV15 | TGTGCCACCAGCAGGTTAGGAGAGACCCAGTACTTC | CATSRLGETQYF
TRBJ1-6 | - | - | TRBV5-1 | TGCGCCAGCAGCTTCGATGGAGCGCCCAATTCACCCCTCCACTTT | CASSFDGAPNSPLHF
TRBJ2-2 | TRBD2 | - | TRBV19 | TGTGCCAGTAGTATCGGACTAGCGGGAGGTGGCACCGGGGAGCTGTTTTTT | CASSIGLAGGGTGELFF
TRBJ1-1 | TRBD1 | once | TRBV5-1 | TGCGCGACGGCAGGAGGGGGCACCACTGAAGCTTTCTTT | CATAGGGTTEAFF
TRBJ1-3 | - | - | TRBV6-1 | TGTGCCAGCAGTCCTATGGCCCGCTCTGGAAACACCATATATTTT | CASSPMARSGNTIYF
TRBJ1-2 | - | - | TRBV7-9 | TGTGCCAGCAGTTCTCCGACAGGCCTCTATGGCTACACCTTC | CASSSPTGLYGYTF
TRBJ1-1 | TRBD1 | - | TRBV27 | TGTGCCAGCAGTCCACCGACAGGGTGGGGCACTGAAGCTTTCTTT | CASSPPTGWGTEAFF
TRBJ1-1 | - | - | TRBV21-1 | TGTGCCAGCAGCATGAGGAACACTGAAGCTTTCTTT | CASSMRNTEAFF